The 15 T cell receptor beta chains listed next were all sequenced from one sample in a study of blood T cells in healthy people across ages. A second PCR of roughly 7 to 11 cycles used a sample-barcoded 5' primer and a J-beta primer mix. TCRdb analysed the 5' RACE reads with MiXCR anew, one entry per CDR3 protein. Of about 840,000 distinct CDR3 sequences listed, 25% to 30% are singletons. This same sample was also part of a study on T cells of mothers and their children.

Sequences were obtained from blood. Receptors originate from a woman between 40 and 50 years old in good health.

The chain is built from TRBV29-1 and TRBJ2-6; D unresolved. CDR3 size: 16 residues. Germline V gene sequence: CDR1 SQVTM, CDR2 ANQGSEA. V was trimmed by 8 bases and J by 0 bases, leaving 17 bases between them. The CDR3 region has the DNA TGCAGCCCCCGGTACAAGGCCCCCTCTGGGGCCAACGTCCTGACTTTC. Translation gives CSPRYKAPSGANVLTF.

A few counts support this clonotype. V usage is TRBV20-1 and J usage is TRBJ2-1; possibly TRBD1 for D (5 bases). With 0 bases removed from V and 1 base from J, the gap between germline ends came to 10 bases. This CDR3 has 15 amino acids. CDR1 and CDR2 from the germline V gene are DFQATT and SNEGSKA (reference sequence). In DNA, the CDR3 is TGCAGTGCTAGAGATCGGACACCGTCCTACAATGAGCAGTTCTTC. It specifies CSARDRTPSYNEQFF.

In this sample, this clonotype turned up many times. The chain employs TRBV29-1 and TRBJ2-5; 8 bases match TRBD2. Germline V gene data show CDR1 as SQVTM and CDR2 as ANQGSEA. This CDR3 has 14 residues. V gave up 5 bases and J gave up 6 bases; unmatched junction bases: 11. CDR3 region: CSVSTGTREQTQYF. The CDR3, as DNA: TGCAGCGTTTCGACCGGGACTAGGGAACAGACCCAGTACTTC.

V and J are TRBV28 and TRBJ2-6, with D possibly TRBD1 on 6 matching bases. Between the trimmed V and J ends, which lost 9 bases and 0 bases, there was a span of 15 bases. Germline values: CDR1 MDHEN, CDR2 SYDVKM. The CDR3 contains 16 residues. As DNA, the CDR3 is TGTGCCAGTAGAAAGACAGGAACCTCTGGGGCCAACGTCCTGACTTTC. As protein: CASRKTGTSGANVLTF.

This clonotype was seen repeatedly, ten times or more. The chain links TRBV20-1 to TRBJ2-7; 7 nucleotides line up with TRBD2. V dropped 7 bases and J dropped 0; count of bases not matched to a gene: 6. Germline CDR1 DFQATT, CDR2 SNEGSKA (reference sequence). This CDR3 has 13 residues. The CDR3 coding sequence is TGCAGTGGCCGGGGGGAGACCTCCTACGAGCAGTACTTC. Translated: CSGRGETSYEQYF.

This sequence joins TRBV20-1 and TRBJ1-1; D is unresolved. The V end lost 5 bases, the J end lost 2 bases, and 12 bases lay between the germline ends. The CDR3 covers 13 residues. Per germline, CDR1 DFQATT and CDR2 SNEGSKA (reference sequence). DNA of the CDR3: TGCAGTGCTCGTAGGGATTTCAACACTGAAGCTTTCTTT. It translates to CSARRDFNTEAFF.

This chain links TRBV6-1 with TRBJ1-2, with D tentatively TRBD1 (5 bases). The germline CDR1 and CDR2 sequences are MNHNS and SASEGT. The CDR3 has 16 amino acids. V was shortened by 2 bases and J by 4 bases, with 17 bases between the two germline ends. The CDR3 sequence is CASSEYGAGTRYGYTF. The DNA of the CDR3 is TGTGCCAGCAGTGAATACGGGGCAGGGACCCGCTATGGCTACACCTTC.

In its sample, this clonotype was seen a few times. This may be a read error: a much more frequent sequence differs by one nucleotide. The genes are TRBV10-3 and TRBJ1-2; D not resolved. The CDR3 contains 14 residues. V dropped 6 bases and J dropped 2 bases, with 13 bases sitting between them. The V gene's germline CDR1 is ENHRY and CDR2 SYGVKD. The CDR3 nucleotides read TGTGCCATCAGGGGGTCCAGGTCAAACTATGGCTACACCTTC. Translating it yields CAIRGSRSNYGYTF.

This clonotype showed up just a few times. The gene calls are TRBV4-1 and TRBJ1-2; 7 bases are a match to TRBD1. The CDR3 is made up of 17 amino acids. CDR1 MGHRA and CDR2 YSYEKL come from the germline V gene. V shed 0 bases, J shed 1 base, and the junction held 8 bases outside the gene matches. CDR3 sequence: CASSQDQGRGVNYGYTF. The CDR3 DNA is TGCGCCAGCAGCCAAGATCAGGGCAGGGGGGTTAACTATGGCTACACCTTC.

This chain links TRBV6-1 with TRBJ1-5; 7 bases are shared with TRBD1. CDR1 and CDR2 from the germline V gene are MNHNS and SASEGT. The CDR3 sequence is 13 residues long. Trimming cost V 11 bases and J 4 bases; bases outside gene matches: 8. CDR3 amino acids: CAAQQGRNQPQHF. The CDR3 DNA reads TGTGCCGCCCAACAGGGGCGGAATCAGCCCCAGCATTTT.

V and J are TRBV29-1 and TRBJ1-2; D gene uncertain. Germline CDR1 is SQVTM and CDR2 is ANQGSEA. Trimming cost V 2 bases and J 3 bases, with 4 bases left between them. This CDR3 is built from 11 residues. The CDR3 nucleotides are TGCAGCGTTGAAAAAGACTATGGCTACACCTTC. Its protein is CSVEKDYGYTF.

The chain employs TRBV2 and TRBJ2-7; weak D call: TRBD1 (6 bases). The CDR3 runs to 14 residues. The V end lost 3 bases, the J end lost 7 bases, and 16 bases lay between the germline ends. The germline V gene has CDR1 SNHLY and CDR2 FYNNEI. CDR3 amino acids: CASSDASRGGEQYF. In DNA, the CDR3 is TGTGCCAGCAGTGATGCGAGCAGGGGTGGGGAGCAGTACTTC.

The chain recombines TRBV20-1 with TRBJ2-1; D is unclear. The CDR3 has 17 amino acids. Germline V gene lookup returns CDR1 DFQATT and CDR2 SNEGSKA (reference sequence). V was trimmed by 7 bases and J by 6 bases, leaving 28 bases between them. Here the CDR3 DNA reads TGCAGTGGAATATCTGTCGGTGAAGGAACTGGTGGCAATGAGCAGTTCTTC. It yields the protein CSGISVGEGTGGNEQFF.

The genes are TRBV27 and TRBJ2-5; D may be TRBD1 (5 bases). The better agreement between TRBJ2-7 and the DNA end casts doubt on the J call. Germline values: CDR1 MNHEY, CDR2 SMNVEV (reference sequence). This CDR3 comprises 16 residues. The CDR3 region is CASSLAGHSASHEQYF. DNA of the CDR3: TGTGCCAGCAGTTTAGCCGGACACTCCGCTTCCCACGAGCAGTACTTC.

This clonotype was observed at least ten times. This chain joins TRBV4-1 and TRBJ2-7; tentatively, D is TRBD2 (6 bases). The germline CDR1 and CDR2 sequences are MGHRA and YSYEKL. The CDR3 contains 17 residues. The V end was cut by 1 base, the J end by 3 bases, with 19 bases between. The CDR3 region is CASSQGILADYHYEQYF. For the CDR3, the DNA is TGCGCCAGCAGCCAAGGTATCTTAGCGGACTACCACTACGAGCAGTACTTC.